This passage covers 21 T cell receptor beta chains from one sample sequenced in a study of shared clonotypes between healthy human individuals. TCRdb's table, derived via immunoSEQ multiplex PCR, lists solely in-frame clones and lacks some. The sample contains over a million clones, about 76% of which appear only once. Sequenced sample: memory CD4+ T cells sorted from blood. Subset in this sample: CD45RA-negative fraction. All receptors derive from a man aged 18-30 years in good health.

This clone was detected only a few times. The chain carries TRBV4-1 and TRBJ1-2; 8 bases align to TRBD1. CDR1 MGHRA and CDR2 YSYEKL come from the germline V gene. There are 17 residues in the CDR3. Germline trimming cut 4 bases from V and 4 bases from J; bases unmatched to any gene: 14. CDR3 residues: CASSRDQSGGSGYGYTF. CDR3 nucleotide sequence: TGCGCCAGCAGCCGAGACCAATCAGGGGGCAGTGGCTATGGCTACACCTTC.

The chain recombines TRBV7-9 with TRBJ2-5; either TRBD1 or TRBD2 may supply D (6 bases each). V was cut by 9 bases and J by 1 base, with 15 bases left in between. This CDR3 spans 14 amino acids. From germline, CDR1 is SEHNR and CDR2 FQNEAQ (reference sequence). This CDR3 is CASTYRDSQETQYF. As DNA, the CDR3 is TGTGCCAGTACGTACAGGGACTCCCAAGAGACCCAGTACTTC. Full variable domain (remainder filled in from reference TRBV7-9 and TRBJ2-5): DTGVSQNPRHKITKRGQNVTFRCDPISEHNRLYWYRQTLGQGPEFLTYFQNEAQLEKSRLLSDRFSAERPKGSFSTLEIQRTEQGDSAMYLCASTYRDSQETQYFGPGTRLLVL.

This clone was observed a single time. In nucleotides, the CDR3 is TGTGCCAGCAGCGTAGCGGGGACTAGCAGTGAGCAGTTCTTC. It codes for CASSVAGTSSEQFF. The chain couples TRBV9 to TRBJ2-1; 9 bases match TRBD2. There are 14 residues in the CDR3. Germline V gives CDR1 SGDLS, CDR2 YYNGEE. V shed 0 bases and J 9 bases; nucleotides not matched to a gene: 4.

The chain joins TRBV6-1 to TRBJ2-1; D gene unclear. CDR1 is MNHNS and CDR2 is SASEGT in the germline V gene. Between the trimmed V and J ends, which lost 6 bases and 0 bases, there was a span of 6 bases. CDR3 length: 13 residues. The CDR3 spells CASRASSYNEQFF. CDR3 bases: TGTGCCAGCAGGGCTAGCTCCTACAATGAGCAGTTCTTC.

The chain combines TRBV6-5 with TRBJ2-7; 8 nucleotides agree with TRBD1. Per the germline V gene, CDR1 is MNHEY and CDR2 is SVGAGI. Germline trimming cut 6 bases from V and 4 bases from J; bases unmatched to any gene: 5. This CDR3 comprises 13 residues. CDR3 nucleotide sequence: TGTGCCAGCAGCGGACAGGGTATTTACGAGCAGTACTTC. Amino acid sequence: CASSGQGIYEQYF.

V and J are TRBV4-1 and TRBJ2-3, with D perhaps matching TRBD1 (5 bases). Looked up from germline, CDR1 is MGHRA and CDR2 is YSYEKL. V gave up 0 bases and J gave up 4 bases, with 11 bases separating them. The CDR3 covers 15 residues. The CDR3 DNA reads TGCGCCAGCAGCCAAGATGGGGCGGACGCAGATACGCAGTATTTT. It is translated as CASSQDGADADTQYF.

This chain uses TRBV18 with TRBJ2-5, with 7 bases aligning to TRBD2. CDR1 is KGHSH and CDR2 is LQKENI in the germline V gene. With V trimmed by 6 bases and J by 1 base, 8 bases remained unmatched. The CDR3 extends over 15 amino acids. CDR3 nucleotide sequence: TGTGCCAGCTCGCCTATTCTAGCGGCCCAAGAGACCCAGTACTTC. This gives the protein CASSPILAAQETQYF.

The genes are TRBV6-5 and TRBJ2-1; 11 bases are shared with TRBD2. The CDR3 has 15 amino acids. V was clipped by 8 bases and J by 8 bases; unmatched bases: 11. Germline V CDR1 and CDR2: MNHEY, SVGAGI. The DNA of the CDR3 is TGTGCCAGCGGCATGACCCTAGCGGGGGGTTATGAGCAGTTCTTC. It translates to CASGMTLAGGYEQFF.

V is TRBV10-3 and J is TRBJ2-1, with D tentatively TRBD1 or TRBD2 (6 bases each). The V gene lost 3 bases and the J gene lost 3 bases, with 12 bases spanning the gap. This CDR3 has 15 residues. CDR1 and CDR2 from the germline V gene are ENHRY and SYGVKD. The CDR3 nucleotides read TGTGCCATCAGTGATGGAGGGGGGAACTACAATGAGCAGTTCTTC. Residues: CAISDGGGNYNEQFF.

This chain links TRBV6-1 with TRBJ2-5; D could derive from TRBD1 or TRBD2 (6 bases each). This CDR3 contains 14 residues. The germline V gene has CDR1 MNHNS and CDR2 SASEGT. V was clipped by 1 base and J by 7 bases, with 13 bases between them. CDR3 bases: TGTGCCAGCAGTGAAGGGGGCAGGGGAGGGACCCAGTACTTC. This encodes CASSEGGRGGTQYF.

This chain connects TRBV4-1 to TRBJ2-1; perhaps TRBD1 as D (5 bases). V was pared by 0 bases and J by 6 bases, with 12 bases between. Germline loops: CDR1 MGHRA, CDR2 YSYEKL. This CDR3 comprises 15 residues. DNA for the CDR3: TGCGCCAGCAGCCAAGACCGGGCAGGGTTCAATGAGCAGTTCTTC. Protein: CASSQDRAGFNEQFF.

This clone has a handful of counts. CDR3 amino acids: CASSQVYPKNTEAFF. In DNA, the CDR3 is TGTGCCAGCAGCCAAGTCTACCCTAAGAACACTGAAGCTTTCTTT. The chain links TRBV14 to TRBJ1-1, with D unresolved. V lost 1 base to trimming and J lost 1 base, with 10 bases between them. Looked up from germline, CDR1 is SGHDN and CDR2 is FVKESK. This CDR3 region has 15 residues.

V is TRBV6-1 and J is TRBJ2-7; the D is unclear. The V and J ends lost 5 bases and 7 bases respectively, with 9 bases between them. CDR3 length equals 11 residues. In germline, CDR1 is MNHNS, CDR2 SASEGT. For the CDR3, the DNA is TGTGCCAGCAGTAGGGCTGAAGAGCAGTACTTC. Its protein product is CASSRAEEQYF.

This rearrangement joins TRBV6-5 to TRBJ1-2; D call uncertain. V lost 5 bases, J lost 8 bases, and 15 bases lay in between. Germline lookup yields CDR1 MNHEY and CDR2 SVGAGI. The CDR3 totals 13 residues. The CDR3 sequence is CASSLAGLGGYTF. CDR3 DNA sequence: TGTGCCAGCAGTCTTGCCGGGCTGGGAGGCTACACCTTC.

As to this clone: This same CDR3 is encoded by further DNA sequences in the sample. This chain uses TRBV18 with TRBJ2-5, with D unclear. The CDR3 extends over 14 amino acids. Germline V lookup: CDR1 KGHSH, CDR2 LQKENI. V dropped 0 bases and J dropped 2 bases, with 7 bases sitting between them. CDR3 protein: CASSPPGPQETQYF. CDR3 nucleotides: TGTGCCAGCTCACCACCGGGCCCACAAGAGACCCAGTACTTC.

The rearrangement joins TRBV28 to TRBJ1-1, with 7 nucleotides matching TRBD1. Germline V gives CDR1 MDHEN, CDR2 SYDVKM. The CDR3 is 13 amino acids. The V and J ends lost 10 bases and 1 base, in that order; junction bases with no gene match: 6. The CDR3 here is CATTGTANTEAFF. The CDR3 DNA reads TGTGCCACCACCGGGACAGCGAACACTGAAGCTTTCTTT.

In DNA form, the CDR3 reads TGTGCCAGCGTAAACCTGGGAAAGGGTAGTAATGAGCAGTTCTTC. Encoded protein: CASVNLGKGSNEQFF. This chain uses TRBV19 with TRBJ2-1, with D unresolved. Germline V CDR1 and CDR2: LNHDA, SQIVND (reference sequence). There are 15 residues in the CDR3. With 9 bases removed from V and 7 bases from J, the gap between germline ends came to 22 bases.

This rearrangement joins TRBV6-1 to TRBJ1-1; D is perhaps TRBD1 (6 bases). CDR1 is MNHNS, CDR2 SASEGT, per germline. The CDR3 sequence is 13 residues long. Trimming left V 3 bases short and J 8 bases short, with 13 bases between. This CDR3 reads CASSDQGFLEAFF. The CDR3 coding sequence is TGTGCCAGCAGTGACCAGGGGTTTTTAGAAGCTTTCTTT.

The chain recombines TRBV18 with TRBJ1-3; D ambiguous. Trimming left V 3 bases short and J 0 bases short, with 12 bases between. Germline CDR1 and CDR2: KGHSH and LQKENI. This CDR3 has 16 amino acids. CDR3 in amino acids: CASSPEDGDSGNTIYF. CDR3 in DNA: TGTGCCAGCTCACCGGAGGACGGGGACTCTGGAAACACCATATATTTT.

For this clone: A read error is possible here, since a much larger clone lies one base away. The rearrangement uses TRBV11-3 and TRBJ2-3; D gene unclear. V was cut by 0 bases and J by 1 base, with 2 bases left in between. This CDR3 is 13 amino acids long. The V gene's germline CDR1 is SGHNT and CDR2 YENEEA. The CDR3 coding sequence is TGTGCCAGCAGCTTAGAGGGCACAGATACGCAGTATTTT. It codes for CASSLEGTDTQYF.

This clone was seen a single time. Other DNA sequences within the sample encode an identical CDR3. This sequence joins TRBV5-1 and TRBJ2-3; D is unresolved. CDR1 is SGHRS, CDR2 YFSETQ, per germline. This CDR3 has 12 residues. V was trimmed by 7 bases and J by 2 bases, leaving 8 bases between them. The CDR3 region has the DNA TGCGCCAGCTCTCCCCCCACAGATACGCAGTATTTT. Encoded protein: CASSPPTDTQYF.